This TCR beta chain appears in the sequencing data of a study of Ad26.COV2.S vaccination and SARS-CoV-2 variants. Whole-study context: The authors gave Ad26.COV2.S intramuscularly, either once or twice 56 days apart.

This CDR3 region has 16 residues. Comment on this clone: The antigen is unknown.

Profiled with immunoSEQ multiplex PCR; TCRdb holds only in-frame clones, not every one. The sample consists of roughly 380,000 clones, about 85% of them appearing once. Study conclusions and caveats: Total T cell responses, in the TCR breadth and depth analyses, may have been underestimated.

Treatment meaning: about 20 received Ad26.COV2.S at low or high dose, single or two shots; 5 received placebo; per-sample allocation not given. It was on day 63 after the first vaccine or placebo injection that samples were taken. This receptor was taken from a person between 18 and 59 years old who received the Ad26.COV2.S COVID-19 vaccine or a placebo. The chain joins TRBV21-1 to TRBJ2-3; TRBD1, the table's D call, lacks a check against the DNA. TRBV21-1 is assigned pseudogene status. This material consisted of peripheral blood, taken in a trial of Ad26.COV2.S vaccine versus placebo. The CDR3 loop reads CASSRHRQGETDTQYF. CDR3 in DNA: TGTGCCAGCAGCAGACATCGACAGGGTGAAACAGATACGCAGTATTTT.